The 30 T cell receptor beta chains in this list originate from one sample, sequenced in a study of blood T cell repertoires in COVID-19 (dated by TCRdb to about 2020). The library relied on the immunoSEQ multiplex PCR assay. TCRdb re-hosts the immuneACCESS table, in-frame sequences only. Its copies lack some clones; in the studies checked, an unresolved V gene accounts for under half of them, and the cause for the rest is not known. This sample has 350,000 to 450,000 clones in its table, and 85% of those were observed once. The ten most abundant clones make up roughly 3.7% of the sample. Sequencing used peripheral blood. The receptors were gathered from a woman younger than 35 with acute or convalescent COVID-19.

This clone was seen a handful of times. The rearrangement links TRBV6-1 to TRBJ1-2; 8 bases fit TRBD1. There are 18 residues in the CDR3. Germline V CDR1 and CDR2: MNHNS, SASEGT. J was trimmed by 1 base and V by 4 bases; bases with no gene match: 14. The CDR3 DNA is TGTGCCAGCAGTGGTTATGGGGCAGGGGGCCGATTTAACTATGGCTACACCTTC. It specifies CASSGYGAGGRFNYGYTF.

V gene TRBV7-9 combines with J gene TRBJ2-3; 15 bases line up with TRBD2. This CDR3 contains 16 residues. The germline V gene has CDR1 SEHNR and CDR2 FQNEAQ (reference sequence). V was clipped by 5 bases and J by 4 bases; unmatched bases: 4. The CDR3 region has the DNA TGTGCCAGCAGCCGGACTAGCGGGAGGGCCGCAGATACGCAGTATTTT. It specifies CASSRTSGRAADTQYF. Using reference TRBV7-9 and TRBJ2-3 for the parts outside the CDR3, the full variable domain is DTGVSQNPRHKITKRGQNVTFRCDPISEHNRLYWYRQTLGQGPEFLTYFQNEAQLEKSRLLSDRFSAERPKGSFSTLEIQRTEQGDSAMYLCASSRTSGRAADTQYFGPGTRLTVL.

This chain connects TRBV19 to TRBJ2-1; TRBD2 might be the D (5 bases). With 3 bases removed from V and 6 bases from J, the gap between germline ends came to 18 bases. The length of the CDR3 is 16 residues. Germline V gene sequence: CDR1 LNHDA, CDR2 SQIVND (reference sequence). CDR3 sequence (DNA): TGTGCCAGTAGTATTGTCGGGCTAGCCCTTGGCAATGAGCAGTTCTTC. This encodes CASSIVGLALGNEQFF.

This chain uses TRBV7-9 with TRBJ2-1; 8 bases map to TRBD1. Germline CDR1 and CDR2: SEHNR and FQNEAQ (reference sequence). The CDR3 is 18 amino acids. V lost 0 bases, J lost 14 bases, and 21 bases stayed unmatched. CDR3 sequence (DNA): TGTGCCAGCAGCTTAGCGCCCCCAGGGGGCTTCCCCTTTGTGATGGAGTTCTTC. Translating gives CASSLAPPGGFPFVMEFF.

The genes are TRBV7-6 and TRBJ1-6; TRBD1 matches 11 bases. Germline CDR1 SGHVS, CDR2 FNYEAQ. CDR3 length: 14 amino acids. V shed 4 bases and J 9 bases; nucleotides not matched to a gene: 2. The CDR3 loop is CASSSGQGVSPLHF. The CDR3 DNA follows: TGTGCCAGCAGCTCGGGACAGGGGGTTTCACCCCTCCACTTT.

This clone occurred a few times. The sample has other DNA sequences that encode this CDR3 too. The chain carries TRBV30 and TRBJ1-1; D ambiguous. V was clipped by 0 bases and J by 0 bases, with 5 bases between them. CDR3 size: 13 residues. Germline V gene sequence: CDR1 GTSNPN, CDR2 SVGIG (reference sequence). The CDR3 is CAWSVSMNTEAFF. In DNA, the CDR3 is TGTGCCTGGAGTGTATCCATGAACACTGAAGCTTTCTTT.

This chain uses TRBV10-2 with TRBJ2-2; TRBD2 is a possible D gene (5 bases). This CDR3 has 13 amino acids. Germline V lookup: CDR1 WSHSY, CDR2 SAAADI. The germline V and J ends were trimmed by 2 bases and 4 bases, with 5 bases remaining between them. CDR3 in amino acids: CASSETSTGELFF. The CDR3 nucleotides are TGCGCCAGCAGTGAGACTAGCACCGGGGAGCTGTTTTTT.

The genes are TRBV30 and TRBJ1-5; TRBD1 agrees at 7 bases. The length of the CDR3 is 16 residues. CDR1 GTSNPN and CDR2 SVGIG come from the germline V gene (reference sequence). Germline trimming cut 5 bases from V and 1 base from J; bases unmatched to any gene: 11. CDR3 region: CAWGRGQLGSNQPQHF. CDR3 nucleotides: TGTGCCTGGGGTCGGGGACAGTTGGGAAGCAATCAGCCCCAGCATTTT.

This sequence joins TRBV28 and TRBJ1-4, with D perhaps matching TRBD1 (5 bases). From germline, CDR1 is MDHEN and CDR2 SYDVKM. The CDR3 runs 15 residues. Trimming shortened V by 6 bases and J by 8 bases, and 19 bases separated the two germline ends. CDR3 DNA sequence: TGTGCCAGCAGGCAGCCCGGGGGGGGTTGGGAAAAACTGTTTTTT. Protein: CASRQPGGGWEKLFF. The full variable domain, in which reference TRBV28 and TRBJ1-4 provide the parts outside the CDR3, is DVKVTQSSRYLVKRTGEKVFLECVQDMDHENMFWYRQDPGLGLRLIYFSYDVKMKEKGDIPEGYSVSREKKERFSLILESASTNQTSMYLCASRQPGGGWEKLFFGSGTQLSVL.

This chain joins TRBV28 and TRBJ2-2, with 9 bases identical to TRBD1. The germline V gene has CDR1 MDHEN and CDR2 SYDVKM. This CDR3 region has 13 residues. Trimming removed 8 bases from V and 7 bases from J; junction bases left unmatched: 5. This chain's CDR3 is CASRTGGIGELFF. CDR3 coding DNA: TGTGCCAGCCGAACAGGGGGCATCGGGGAGCTGTTTTTT.

This chain connects TRBV5-1 to TRBJ2-7; 9 bases are a match to TRBD1. Trimming took 1 base from V and 5 from J; bases not matched to a gene: 1. This CDR3 has 13 amino acids. In germline, CDR1 is SGHRS, CDR2 YFSETQ. CDR3 loop: CASSLTGGHEQYF. For the CDR3, the DNA is TGCGCCAGCAGCTTGACAGGGGGCCACGAGCAGTACTTC.

Turning to this clone: Other DNA variants within this sample encode the same CDR3. This rearrangement joins TRBV12-3 or TRBV12-4 to TRBJ1-1; unclear D gene. CDR3 size: 13 residues. V dropped 6 bases and J dropped 2 bases, with 10 bases sitting between them. The CDR3 sequence: CASSLVRNTEAFF. Here the CDR3 DNA reads TGTGCCAGCAGCCTAGTGCGCAACACTGAAGCTTTCTTT.

This clone has just a few counts. The gene calls are TRBV12-5 and TRBJ1-1; 7 positions agree with TRBD1. Germline V gene data show CDR1 as LGHNT and CDR2 as FRNRAP. The CDR3 is 14 residues long. V shed 3 bases and J 1 base; nucleotides not matched to a gene: 2. The CDR3 sequence is CASGFGDRNTEAFF. The CDR3, as DNA: TGTGCTAGTGGTTTTGGGGACAGGAACACTGAAGCTTTCTTT.

This clone came up many times. The V and J genes are TRBV25-1 and TRBJ1-1, with D perhaps TRBD1 (5 bases). The germline V and J ends were trimmed by 5 bases and 10 bases, with 14 bases remaining between them. The CDR3 consists of 12 residues. Germline values: CDR1 MGHDK, CDR2 SYGVNS. The CDR3 reads CASSLEQGPAFF. The DNA of the CDR3 is TGTGCCAGCAGTTTGGAGCAGGGCCCAGCTTTCTTT.

This sequence joins TRBV9 and TRBJ1-4; no definite D call. Deletions cut 4 bases from V and 5 bases from J, with 12 bases between. In germline, CDR1 is SGDLS, CDR2 YYNGEE. This CDR3 region has 14 residues. CDR3 sequence: CASSPGDLNEKLFF. CDR3 sequence (DNA): TGTGCCAGCAGCCCCGGGGATCTAAATGAAAAACTGTTTTTT. Variable domain in full (rest from reference TRBV9 and TRBJ1-4): DSGVTQTPKHLITATGQRVTLRCSPRSGDLSVYWYQQSLDQGLQFLIQYYNGEERAKGNILERFSAQQFPDLHSELNLSSLELGDSALYFCASSPGDLNEKLFFGSGTQLSVL.

This chain uses TRBV5-4 with TRBJ2-3; D is perhaps TRBD2 (6 bases). The CDR3 is made up of 14 amino acids. Trimming removed 7 bases from V and 1 base from J, with 13 bases in between. Germline lookup yields CDR1 SGHNT and CDR2 YYREEE (reference sequence). The CDR3 nucleotides are TGTGCCAGCTCCGGGGGAAGTGGCACAGATACGCAGTATTTT. As protein: CASSGGSGTDTQYF. Complete variable domain (other parts from reference TRBV5-4 and TRBJ2-3): ETGVTQSPTHLIKTRGQQVTLRCSSQSGHNTVSWYQQALGQGPQFIFQYYREEENGRGNFPPRFSGLQFPNYSSELNVNALELDDSALYLCASSGGSGTDTQYFGPGTRLTVL.

The J gene is TRBJ1-1, the V gene TRBV11-1, with D possibly matching TRBD1 (6 bases). This CDR3 is built from 15 residues. The germline V gene encodes CDR1 SGHAT and CDR2 FQDESV (reference sequence). The V end was cut by 7 bases, the J end by 2 bases, with 17 bases between. DNA for the CDR3: TGTGCCAGCACCCTTAGCCCAGGGGCCAACACTGAAGCTTTCTTT. Its protein product is CASTLSPGANTEAFF. The entire variable domain, with the rest obtained from reference TRBV11-1 and TRBJ1-1, is as follows: EAEVAQSPRYKITEKSQAVAFWCDPISGHATLYWYRQILGQGPELLVQFQDESVVDDSQLPKDRFSAERLKGVDSTLKIQPAELGDSAMYLCASTLSPGANTEAFFGQGTRLTVV.

This clone was counted once. The J gene is TRBJ1-2, the V gene TRBV7-9; D possibly corresponds to TRBD1 (5 bases). With 4 bases removed from V and 5 bases from J, the gap between germline ends came to 14 bases. Germline V CDR1 and CDR2: SEHNR, FQNEAQ (reference sequence). There are 14 residues in the CDR3. CDR3: CASSSRQRTYGYTF. As DNA, the CDR3 is TGTGCCAGCAGCTCCCGACAGCGAACATATGGCTACACCTTC.

This chain connects TRBV5-1 to TRBJ2-3; 11 bases match TRBD2. CDR1 is SGHRS, CDR2 YFSETQ, per germline. The V segment lost 0 bases and the J segment 4 bases; nucleotides outside the gene matches: 13. The CDR3 has 19 amino acids. The CDR3 spells CASSLGIIGSGRAADTQYF. The CDR3 nucleotides are TGCGCCAGCAGCTTGGGAATAATAGGTAGCGGGAGGGCGGCAGATACGCAGTATTTT.

This chain connects TRBV5-1 to TRBJ2-2; 9 bases are a match to TRBD1. CDR1 is SGHRS, CDR2 YFSETQ, per germline. CDR3 size: 17 residues. V shed 3 bases and J 6 bases; nucleotides not matched to a gene: 12. CDR3 protein: CASSSQGGQGVPGELFF. CDR3 coding DNA: TGCGCCAGCAGCTCCCAAGGGGGACAGGGAGTCCCCGGGGAGCTGTTTTTT.

The chain links TRBV5-4 to TRBJ2-5, with 7 bases matching TRBD2. Trimming at V came to 0 bases and at J to 4 bases, leaving 9 bases not matched to a gene. The CDR3 extends over 16 amino acids. The V gene's germline CDR1 is SGHNT and CDR2 YYREEE (reference sequence). The CDR3 here is CASSLDRLARRETQYF. CDR3 bases: TGTGCCAGCAGCTTGGACCGACTAGCTCGGAGAGAGACCCAGTACTTC.

The V and J genes are TRBV6-5 and TRBJ2-2, with D possibly matching TRBD1 (5 bases). V was clipped by 0 bases and J by 6 bases, with 11 bases between them. The CDR3 loop spans 15 amino acids. Germline-derived CDR1 and CDR2 are MNHEY and SVGAGI. The CDR3 DNA sequence: TGTGCCAGCAGTTACTCTAGGACAAGGTCCGGGGAGCTGTTTTTT. Amino acids: CASSYSRTRSGELFF.

The chain recombines TRBV5-1 with TRBJ2-3, with 16 bases that match TRBD2. This CDR3 region has 17 residues. The V and J ends lost 4 bases and 6 bases, in that order; junction bases with no gene match: 8. The V gene's germline CDR1 is SGHRS and CDR2 YFSETQ. DNA for the CDR3: TGCGCCAGCAGCACTGGGACTAGCGGGGGGGCTTCCGATACGCAGTATTTT. Protein sequence: CASSTGTSGGASDTQYF.

This clone was recorded once. The chain couples TRBV6-5 to TRBJ2-7; 7 nucleotides match TRBD1. Germline trimming cut 8 bases from V and 3 bases from J; bases unmatched to any gene: 13. CDR1 is MNHEY and CDR2 is SVGAGI in the germline V gene. The CDR3 runs 15 residues. CDR3 in amino acids: CASGPYRGLFYEQYF. The CDR3 DNA reads TGTGCCAGCGGCCCCTACAGGGGCCTTTTCTACGAGCAGTACTTC.

The chain is built from TRBV5-5 and TRBJ2-3, with a tentative D call TRBD2 (6 bases). The CDR3 totals 15 residues. CDR1 and CDR2 from the germline V gene are SGHKS and YYEKEE (reference sequence). V was trimmed by 10 bases and J by 4 bases, leaving 22 bases between them. The DNA for the CDR3 is TGTGCCTCCTCGAGGGGAGGATCTATCGCAGATACGCAGTATTTT. It yields the protein CASSRGGSIADTQYF.

There are many counts of this clone. The V gene is TRBV27, the J gene TRBJ2-7; 10 bases map to TRBD1. Germline-derived CDR1 and CDR2 are MNHEY and SMNVEV (reference sequence). This CDR3 is 15 amino acids long. The V segment lost 6 bases and the J segment 2 bases; nucleotides outside the gene matches: 7. Here the CDR3 DNA reads TGTGCCAGCAGCCGCCGGGACAGGGGTACCTACGAGCAGTACTTC. This codes for CASSRRDRGTYEQYF.

On this clone: Other DNA variants within this sample encode the same CDR3. The chain employs TRBV2 and TRBJ1-3; no clear D. This CDR3 spans 14 amino acids. The V end lost 4 bases, the J end lost 0 bases, and 7 bases lay between the germline ends. The V gene's germline CDR1 is SNHLY and CDR2 FYNNEI. CDR3: CASSVPSSGNTIYF. For the CDR3, the DNA is TGTGCCAGCAGTGTTCCCAGCTCTGGAAACACCATATATTTT. Together with reference TRBV2 and TRBJ1-3, the CDR3 gives the full variable domain: EPEVTQTPSHQVTQMGQEVILRCVPISNHLYFYWYRQILGQKVEFLVSFYNNEISEKSEIFDDQFSVERPDGSNFTLKIRSTKLEDSAMYFCASSVPSSGNTIYFGEGSWLTVV.

The chain combines TRBV28 with TRBJ2-1; 7 bases align to TRBD1. Germline assignment: CDR1 MDHEN and CDR2 SYDVKM. The CDR3 sequence is 14 residues long. V trimming: 7 bases; J trimming: 3 bases; junction bases outside the gene matches: 6. CDR3 coding DNA: TGTGCCAGCAACACAGGGGCTCTCTACAATGAGCAGTTCTTC. Protein sequence: CASNTGALYNEQFF.

This clone was seen once. V and J are TRBV25-1 and TRBJ1-3; weak D call: TRBD1 (5 bases). Trimming pared 7 bases from V and 4 bases from J, leaving 17 bases between. The germline V gene encodes CDR1 MGHDK and CDR2 SYGVNS. The CDR3 consists of 15 residues. The CDR3 loop is CASTPRGVGGNTIYF. For the CDR3, the DNA is TGTGCCAGCACCCCCCGGGGGGTCGGAGGAAACACCATATATTTT.

V and J are TRBV28 and TRBJ2-7; D is perhaps TRBD1 (5 bases). V lost 1 base to trimming and J lost 0 bases, with 10 bases between them. There are 15 residues in the CDR3. From germline, CDR1 is MDHEN and CDR2 SYDVKM. CDR3 sequence: CASSLSQGRSYEQYF. The CDR3 DNA is TGTGCCAGCAGTTTATCCCAGGGTCGCTCCTACGAGCAGTACTTC.